The clone carrying this T cell receptor (beta chain) turned up a few times. MiXCR, run by TCRdb on the 5' RACE reads, gives a single entry per CDR3 protein. The data hold 450,000 to 550,000 distinct CDR3 sequences, with 21% observed a single time. J was trimmed by 9 bases and V by 6 bases; bases with no gene match: 11. The CDR3 contains 14 residues. Per germline, CDR1 MNHEY and CDR2 SMNVEV (reference sequence). The data stem from a study of T cells after yellow fever vaccination. The specimen comprised PBMCs, sampled 20 to 25 days after the first yellow fever vaccination. The chain has TRBV27 and TRBJ2-4; 7 bases match TRBD1. The TCR comes from a man aged 18 to 29 who received the YFV17D yellow fever vaccine. The CDR3 region is CASRPHFSGGIQYF. The DNA of the CDR3 is TGTGCCAGCAGACCGCATTTCTCAGGGGGCATTCAGTACTTC.